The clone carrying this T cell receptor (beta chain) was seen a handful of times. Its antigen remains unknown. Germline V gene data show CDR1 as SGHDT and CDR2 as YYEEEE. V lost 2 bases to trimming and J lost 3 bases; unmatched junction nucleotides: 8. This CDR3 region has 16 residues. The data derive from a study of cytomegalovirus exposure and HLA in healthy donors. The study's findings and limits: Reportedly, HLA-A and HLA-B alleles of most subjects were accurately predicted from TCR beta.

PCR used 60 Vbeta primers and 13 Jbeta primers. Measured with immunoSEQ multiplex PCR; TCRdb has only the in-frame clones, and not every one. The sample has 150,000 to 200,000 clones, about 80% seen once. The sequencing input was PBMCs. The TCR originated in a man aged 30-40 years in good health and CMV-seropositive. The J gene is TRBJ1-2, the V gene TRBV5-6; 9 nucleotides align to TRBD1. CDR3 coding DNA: TGTGCCAGCAGCTTCTTCTCGGGACAGGGTGACTATGGCTACACCTTC. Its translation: CASSFFSGQGDYGYTF.